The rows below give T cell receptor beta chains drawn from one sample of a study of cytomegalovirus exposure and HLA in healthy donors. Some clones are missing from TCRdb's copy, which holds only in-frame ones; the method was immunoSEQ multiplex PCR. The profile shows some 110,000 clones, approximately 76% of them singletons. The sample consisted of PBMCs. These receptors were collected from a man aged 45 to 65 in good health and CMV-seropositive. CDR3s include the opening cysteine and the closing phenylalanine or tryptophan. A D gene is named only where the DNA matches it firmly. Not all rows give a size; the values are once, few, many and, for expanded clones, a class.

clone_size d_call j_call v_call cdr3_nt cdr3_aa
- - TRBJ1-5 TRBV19 TGTGCCAGTATGGGGACTAATAGCAATCAGCCCCAGCATTTT CASMGTNSNQPQHF
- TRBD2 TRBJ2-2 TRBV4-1 TGCGCCAGCACCCCAAGCCTAGCGGGAGTATCGGGGGAGCTGTTTTTT CASTPSLAGVSGELFF
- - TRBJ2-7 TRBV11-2 TGTGCCAGCAGCCCCCGGGATGTGTACGAGCAGTACTTC CASSPRDVYEQYF
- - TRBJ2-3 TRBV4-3 TGCGCCAGCAGCCAAGACCATCTTCAGACAGATACGCAGTATTTT CASSQDHLQTDTQYF
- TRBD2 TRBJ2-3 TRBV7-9 TGTGCCAGCAGGGCTAGCGGGAGCGATACGCAGTATTTT CASRASGSDTQYF
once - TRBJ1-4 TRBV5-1 TGCGCCAGCAGCTTGGGTTCCCTCAATGAAAAACTGTTTTTT CASSLGSLNEKLFF
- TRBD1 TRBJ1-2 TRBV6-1 TGTGCCAGCAGTGCTGGGACAGCTAACTATGGCTACACCTTC CASSAGTANYGYTF
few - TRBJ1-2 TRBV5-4 TGTGCCAGCAGCACAATGACAGGCTATGGCTACACCTTC CASSTMTGYGYTF
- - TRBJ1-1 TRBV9 TGTGCCAGCAGCGTTTCGGGTATGAACACTGAAGCTTTCTTT CASSVSGMNTEAFF
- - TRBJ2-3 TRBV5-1 TGCGCCAGCAGCTTGGAAGGGACTAGCACAGATACGCAGTATTTT CASSLEGTSTDTQYF
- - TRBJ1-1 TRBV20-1 TGCAGTGCTAGTCGGGCAGAGGGAGCTTTCTTT CSASRAEGAFF
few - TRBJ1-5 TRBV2 TGTGCCAGCAGTGAAACAGGGTTACCCAATCAGCCCCAGCATTTT CASSETGLPNQPQHF
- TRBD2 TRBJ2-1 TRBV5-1 TGCGCCAGCAGCCAACACCTAGCGGAAGATTACAATGAGCAGTTCTTC CASSQHLAEDYNEQFF
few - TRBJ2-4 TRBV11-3 TGTGCCAGCAGCCCACAGGGCCTAGCCAAAAACATTCAGTACTTC CASSPQGLAKNIQYF
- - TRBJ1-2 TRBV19 TGTGCCAGTATTGGGGGGGGGAGCTATGGCTACACCTTC CASIGGGSYGYTF
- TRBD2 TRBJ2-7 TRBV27 TGTGCCAGCAAGGCGGGAGGGTTCTACGAGCAGTACTTC CASKAGGFYEQYF
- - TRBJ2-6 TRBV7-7 TGTGCTAGCAGTCCAGGGGCCGGGGCCAACGTCCTGACTTTC CASSPGAGANVLTF
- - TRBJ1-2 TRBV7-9 TGTGCCAGCAGTCCCCAAGGACAGACCACTTATGGCTACACCTTC CASSPQGQTTYGYTF
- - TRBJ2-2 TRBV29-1 TGCAGCGTTCAAACCCCCCGGGAGGGACAGGGCGCCGGGGAGCTGTTTTTT CSVQTPREGQGAGELFF
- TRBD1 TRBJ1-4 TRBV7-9 TGTGCCAGCAGCACCGGGACAGGGGATGAAAAACTGTTTTTT CASSTGTGDEKLFF
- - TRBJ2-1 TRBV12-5 TGTGCTAGTGGTCTCGGACAGATCCCTGGCTCCTACAATGAGCAGTTCTTC CASGLGQIPGSYNEQFF
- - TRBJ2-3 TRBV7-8 TGTGCCAGCAGCTTAGTTTTCACAGTCAGGGCTGGTTTGTGGGCAGATACGCAGTATTTT CASSLVFTVRAGLWADTQYF
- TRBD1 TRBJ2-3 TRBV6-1 TGTGCCAGCGGGGACAGGGATGGGACAGATACGCAGTATTTT CASGDRDGTDTQYF
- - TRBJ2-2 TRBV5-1 TGCGCCAGTAATGCGGGAACGAACACCGGGGAGCTGTTTTTT CASNAGTNTGELFF
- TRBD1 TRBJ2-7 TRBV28 TGTGCCAGCAGTCGGCCGGGACAGGGTCACTTC CASSRPGQGHF
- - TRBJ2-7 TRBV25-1 TGTGCCAGCTCCTCGCAGGGTTCTATAAGCGAGCAGTACTTC CASSSQGSISEQYF
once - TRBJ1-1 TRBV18 TGTGCCAGCTCACCACGTACCCTACCCGGGGAAACTGAAGCTTTCTTT CASSPRTLPGETEAFF
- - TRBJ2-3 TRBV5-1 TGCGCCAGCAGCTTGGACGGGTACACAGATACGCAGTATTTT CASSLDGYTDTQYF
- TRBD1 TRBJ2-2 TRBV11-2 TGTGCCAGCAGCCTGGGGACAGGGGGCCCCACCGGGGAGCTGTTTTTT CASSLGTGGPTGELFF
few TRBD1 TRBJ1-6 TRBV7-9 TGTGCCAGCAGCCCTCCGGGGACAGCAAATTCACCCCTCCACTTT CASSPPGTANSPLHF
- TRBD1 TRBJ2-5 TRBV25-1 TGTGCCAGCAGTGAATATGGGACAGGGGGGGAGACCCAGTACTTC CASSEYGTGGETQYF
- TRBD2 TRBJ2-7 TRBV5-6 TGTGCCAGCAGCTTTGGGGGGAGGGGATCCTACGAGCAGTACTTC CASSFGGRGSYEQYF
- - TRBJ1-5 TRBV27 TGTGCCAGCAGTTACACCAGCAATCAGCCCCAGCATTTT CASSYTSNQPQHF
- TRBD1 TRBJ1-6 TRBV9 TGTGCCAGCACCCCAGGGGGCAGGGCAGGGGATTCACCCCTCCACTTT CASTPGGRAGDSPLHF
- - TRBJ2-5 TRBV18 TGTGCCAGCTCACGAGACAGACAAGAGACCCAGTACTTC CASSRDRQETQYF
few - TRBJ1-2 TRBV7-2 TGTGCCAGCAGCCCTAGTTTCCGGGGAAACTATGGCTACACCTTC CASSPSFRGNYGYTF
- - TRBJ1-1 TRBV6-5 TGTGCCAGCAGTCTTCACGGGGGCACTGAAGCTTTCTTT CASSLHGGTEAFF
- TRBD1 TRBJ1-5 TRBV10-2 TGCGCCAGCTGTGACAGGGGAAATCAGCCCCAGCATTTT CASCDRGNQPQHF
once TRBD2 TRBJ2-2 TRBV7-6 TGTGCCAGCAGCCCTCTCGGGAGGGGAAACACCGGGGAGCTGTTTTTT CASSPLGRGNTGELFF